These 24 T cell receptor beta chains share one sample of origin, sequenced in a study of blood T cell repertoires in COVID-19. This table comes from immunoSEQ multiplex PCR, and its TCRdb copy is limited to in-frame clones, with some not included. Of 200,000 to 300,000 clones detected, roughly four fifths appear once; the ten largest clones hold around 7.5%. Sequences were obtained from peripheral blood. Source of these receptors: a woman older than 75 with COVID-19, enrolled during active disease.

This chain connects TRBV7-9 to TRBJ1-1; D not certain. Germline V gene lookup returns CDR1 SEHNR and CDR2 FQNEAQ (reference sequence). The CDR3 is 15 amino acids. With 4 bases removed from V and 3 bases from J, the gap between germline ends came to 15 bases. CDR3 DNA sequence: TGTGCCAGCAGCTCAGACCGGGGAACGGACACTGAAGCTTTCTTT. Translated: CASSSDRGTDTEAFF. Filled out from reference TRBV7-9 and TRBJ1-1, the complete variable domain reads DTGVSQNPRHKITKRGQNVTFRCDPISEHNRLYWYRQTLGQGPEFLTYFQNEAQLEKSRLLSDRFSAERPKGSFSTLEIQRTEQGDSAMYLCASSSDRGTDTEAFFGQGTRLTVV.

The V call is TRBV6-4, the J call TRBJ2-1, with TRBD2 matching 7 bases. The germline V gene has CDR1 MRHNA and CDR2 SNTAGT. Trimming cost V 0 bases and J 0 bases; bases outside gene matches: 17. This CDR3 is built from 21 residues. CDR3 sequence: CASSDSGKVIGAGSSYNEQFF. In DNA form, the CDR3 reads TGTGCCAGCAGTGACTCGGGCAAAGTGATAGGAGCGGGGAGCTCCTACAATGAGCAGTTCTTC.

V gene TRBV18 combines with J gene TRBJ2-7, with 7 bases that match TRBD2. Germline V gene lookup returns CDR1 KGHSH and CDR2 LQKENI. This CDR3 comprises 17 residues. V lost 6 bases, J lost 3 bases, and 17 bases stayed unmatched. CDR3 bases: TGTGCCAGCTCGTCCAGATCGGGGGGTTTGGGAATCTACGAGCAGTACTTC. It encodes CASSSRSGGLGIYEQYF. Full variable domain (missing parts from reference TRBV18 and TRBJ2-7): NAGVMQNPRHLVRRRGQEARLRCSPMKGHSHVYWYRQLPEEGLKFMVYLQKENIIDESGMPKERFSAEFPKEGPSILRIQQVVRGDSAAYFCASSSRSGGLGIYEQYFGPGTRLTVT.

The V call is TRBV7-2, the J call TRBJ1-6; D is unclear. This CDR3 is built from 14 residues. Trimming stripped 8 bases from V and 7 bases from J, with 15 bases between. From germline, CDR1 is SGHTA and CDR2 FQGNSA. In DNA, the CDR3 is TGTGCCAGCCGGACTAGGACGGGGAATTCACCCCTCCACTTT. Translation: CASRTRTGNSPLHF.

V is TRBV9 and J is TRBJ2-1, with 8 bases aligning to TRBD2. This CDR3 has 15 residues. Germline V gene lookup returns CDR1 SGDLS and CDR2 YYNGEE. Unmatched junction bases numbered 3, after V lost 0 bases and J lost 4 bases. The CDR3 reads CASSVGTSRYNEQFF. DNA of the CDR3: TGTGCCAGCAGCGTAGGGACTAGCAGGTACAATGAGCAGTTCTTC.

This rearrangement joins TRBV6-4 to TRBJ1-2; 7 bases match TRBD1. This CDR3 region has 15 residues. V was pared by 4 bases and J by 4 bases, with 9 bases of the junction left unmatched. Germline values: CDR1 MRHNA, CDR2 SNTAGT. The CDR3 region has the DNA TGTGCCAGCAGTGCAACCTCGACAGGGCGCTATGGCTACACCTTC. Residues: CASSATSTGRYGYTF.

The chain is built from TRBV27 and TRBJ1-6; D unclear. V was clipped by 4 bases and J by 7 bases, with 14 bases between them. Per germline, CDR1 MNHEY and CDR2 SMNVEV (reference sequence). The CDR3 runs to 15 residues. DNA for the CDR3: TGTGCCAGCAGTTCGTCAGGTTTAGGAAATTCACCCCTCCACTTT. This gives the protein CASSSSGLGNSPLHF.

This clone was seen once. The J gene is TRBJ1-2, the V gene TRBV28; weak D call: TRBD1 (5 bases). This CDR3 has 13 residues. Germline CDR1 is MDHEN and CDR2 is SYDVKM. Trimming removed 7 bases at V and 0 bases at J, with 9 bases between. The CDR3 nucleotides are TGTGCCAGCACCGTAGGGGCTAACTATGGCTACACCTTC. Its protein product is CASTVGANYGYTF.

The chain combines TRBV19 with TRBJ2-2; 7 bases are shared with TRBD2. CDR1 and CDR2 (germline): LNHDA, SQIVND (reference sequence). The ends lost 3 bases at V and 3 bases at J; junction bases unmatched: 4. The CDR3 is 15 amino acids. The CDR3 loop is CASSMAREDTGELFF. The DNA for the CDR3 is TGTGCCAGTAGTATGGCCCGGGAGGACACCGGGGAGCTGTTTTTT.

This rearrangement joins TRBV5-8 to TRBJ1-2; a possible D gene is TRBD1 (5 bases). V was trimmed by 6 bases and J by 5 bases, leaving 11 bases between them. Germline V gene data show CDR1 as SGHTS and CDR2 as YDEGEE. This CDR3 comprises 12 residues. The DNA for the CDR3 is TGTGCCAGCACCCCAAGGGGTTATGGCTACACCTTC. It yields the protein CASTPRGYGYTF.

The chain couples TRBV11-3 to TRBJ1-1; D is uncertain. Trimming removed 1 base from V and 2 bases from J, with 5 bases in between. Germline V gene data show CDR1 as SGHNT and CDR2 as YENEEA. This CDR3 has 13 amino acids. The CDR3 loop reads CASSLGPNTEAFF. The CDR3 DNA reads TGTGCCAGCAGCTTAGGTCCAAACACTGAAGCTTTCTTT.

The gene calls are TRBV4-1 and TRBJ1-5; no definite D call. Per germline, CDR1 MGHRA and CDR2 YSYEKL. With 4 bases removed from V and 5 bases from J, the gap between germline ends came to 12 bases. The CDR3 is made up of 14 amino acids. As DNA, the CDR3 is TGCGCCAGCAGCCCAGGACTAAAGGATCAGCCCCAGCATTTT. This translates into CASSPGLKDQPQHF.

The chain has TRBV19 and TRBJ1-5, with D possibly TRBD1 on 6 matching bases. Germline CDR1 LNHDA, CDR2 SQIVND (reference sequence). V shed 6 bases and J shed 7 bases, with 25 bases lying between them. The CDR3 covers 17 residues. The CDR3: CASSPSWGGRLPQPQHF. Here the CDR3 DNA reads TGTGCCAGTAGCCCCTCCTGGGGGGGCCGGTTACCGCAGCCCCAGCATTTT.

This clone was counted a few times. The chain carries TRBV7-3 and TRBJ1-1, with D possibly TRBD1 on 5 matching bases. Germline V gene sequence: CDR1 SGHTA, CDR2 FQGTGA. The CDR3 runs 14 residues. V was pared by 5 bases and J by 6 bases, with 16 bases between. The CDR3 DNA follows: TGTGCCAGCAGCCGCACCGAGTCGGGGGCTGAAGCTTTCTTT. Translated, it gives CASSRTESGAEAFF. The full variable domain, in which reference TRBV7-3 and TRBJ1-1 provide the parts outside the CDR3, is GAGVSQTPSNKVTEKGKYVELRCDPISGHTALYWYRQSLGQGPEFLIYFQGTGAADDSGLPNDRFFAVRPEGSVSTLKIQRTERGDSAVYLCASSRTESGAEAFFGQGTRLTVV.

V gene TRBV3-1 (or the pseudogene TRBV3-2) combines with J gene TRBJ1-1; tentative D call: TRBD1 (6 bases). The CDR3 length is 17 residues. Germline values: CDR1 LGHDT, CDR2 YNNKEL (reference sequence). V dropped 6 bases and J dropped 4 bases, with 24 bases sitting between them. The DNA for the CDR3 is TGTGCCAGCAGACCCGGGACACTGGGGTCGTCGGGCACTGAAGCTTTCTTT. The encoded protein is CASRPGTLGSSGTEAFF.

The gene calls are TRBV15 and TRBJ1-4; TRBD1 matches at 11 bases. J gave up 10 bases and V 2 bases, and 9 bases lay outside the gene matches. Germline V gives CDR1 LNHNV, CDR2 YYDKDF (reference sequence). CDR3 length equals 16 residues. CDR3 in DNA: TGTGCCACCAGCAGAAGAGGCGGACAGGGGGCGGTAAAACTGTTTTTT. As protein: CATSRRGGQGAVKLFF.

The J gene is TRBJ1-6, the V gene TRBV3-1 (or the pseudogene TRBV3-2); 8 bases are shared with TRBD1. The CDR3 loop spans 16 amino acids. The V and J ends lost 4 bases and 10 bases, in that order; junction bases with no gene match: 12. The V gene's germline CDR1 is LGHDT and CDR2 YNNKEL (reference sequence). The CDR3 sequence: CASSLALTGVGSPLHF. The DNA of the CDR3 is TGTGCCAGCAGCCTGGCACTGACAGGGGTAGGCTCACCCCTCCACTTT.

This chain joins TRBV6-2 or TRBV6-3 and TRBJ2-5; D ambiguous. This CDR3 region has 12 residues. The germline CDR1 and CDR2 sequences are MNHEY and SVGEGT. Trimming took 6 bases from V and 6 from J, leaving 11 bases between them. In DNA form, the CDR3 reads TGTGCCAGCAGCCCGAGTCGAAAGACCCAGTACTTC. This gives the protein CASSPSRKTQYF.

The J gene is TRBJ1-1, the V gene TRBV21-1; the DNA was not used to check the table's D call, TRBD1. TRBV21-1 has pseudogene status. There are 19 residues in the CDR3. CDR3 nucleotide sequence: TGTGCCAGCAGCAAAGATCGGCGAAAGACAGGGATCGAAAACACTGAAGCTTTCTTT. Protein product: CASSKDRRKTGIENTEAFF.

Details on this clone: This sample also contains other DNA sequences that code for the same CDR3. This sequence joins TRBV7-3 and TRBJ1-1, with a possible D match to TRBD1 (6 bases). V was shortened by 3 bases and J by 4 bases, with 9 bases between the two germline ends. From germline, CDR1 is SGHTA and CDR2 FQGTGA. This CDR3 spans 13 amino acids. Here the CDR3 DNA reads TGTGCCAGCAGCTTTCAAGGGGGCACTGAAGCTTTCTTT. Translated: CASSFQGGTEAFF.

On this clone: Different DNA sequences within this sample yield the same CDR3. The rearrangement links TRBV6-5 to TRBJ1-5, with D possibly matching TRBD1 (5 bases). Germline V gives CDR1 MNHEY, CDR2 SVGAGI. Trimming removed 3 bases at V and 2 bases at J, with 11 bases between. CDR3 size: 15 residues. CDR3 DNA sequence: TGTGCCAGCAGTTATTCGCAGGGTGGCAATCAGCCCCAGCATTTT. The encoded protein is CASSYSQGGNQPQHF.

The V gene is TRBV14, the J gene TRBJ2-1; D unclear. From germline, CDR1 is SGHDN and CDR2 FVKESK. CDR3 length: 12 residues. Trimming shortened V by 2 bases and J by 12 bases, and 11 bases separated the two germline ends. The CDR3 protein is CASSQYPSRQFF. The CDR3 coding sequence is TGTGCCAGCAGCCAATACCCCTCTAGGCAGTTCTTC.

In regard to this clone: Compared with germline, one end of the junction differs, possibly owing to a read error. This chain connects TRBV24-1 to TRBJ2-7; tentatively, D is TRBD2 (6 bases). Germline V gene sequence: CDR1 KGHDR, CDR2 SFDVKD. The CDR3 length is 14 residues. The CDR3 protein is CATSAGLNSYEQYF. In DNA, the CDR3 is TGTGCCACTAGTGCGGGACTCAACTCCTACGAGCAGTACTTC.

This chain joins TRBV4-1 and TRBJ1-1, with D unresolved. CDR1 and CDR2 from the germline V gene are MGHRA and YSYEKL. The CDR3 spans 13 residues. Trimming took off 0 bases at V and 6 bases at J, with 8 bases between the two ends. CDR3 nucleotide sequence: TGCGCCAGCAGCCAAGATCTAAGCGCTGAAGCTTTCTTT. This translates into CASSQDLSAEAFF.